The 13 T cell receptor beta chains presented below share a single source sample, sequenced in a study of immune evolution from preneoplasia to lung adenocarcinoma. Measured with immunoSEQ multiplex PCR; TCRdb has only the in-frame clones, and not every one. The sample lists 11,000 to 15,000 clones, 85% occurring once. Source material: FFPE lung adenocarcinoma in situ tissue. Source of these receptors: a donor older than 65 with lung adenocarcinoma.

The chain couples TRBV7-2 to TRBJ1-2; TRBD1 is a possible D gene (6 bases). CDR3 size: 14 residues. Germline loops: CDR1 SGHTA, CDR2 FQGNSA. The V gene lost 2 bases and the J gene lost 3 bases, with 10 bases spanning the gap. CDR3 coding DNA: TGTGCCAGCAGCTTACCGGGGGCCCACTATGGCTACACCTTC. Its translation is CASSLPGAHYGYTF.

V gene TRBV6-6 combines with J gene TRBJ2-3; 9 bases are a match to TRBD2. Germline V lookup: CDR1 MNHNY, CDR2 SVGAGI (reference sequence). The CDR3 sequence is 15 residues long. V gave up 6 bases and J gave up 6 bases; unmatched junction bases: 10. The CDR3 coding sequence is TGTGCCAGCAGAAACGGCGGGAGGGCAAGGGATACGCAGTATTTT. Protein: CASRNGGRARDTQYF.

The chain links TRBV30 to TRBJ1-1; a weak D match, TRBD1 (6 bases). The CDR3 totals 12 residues. Between the trimmed V and J ends, which lost 5 bases and 0 bases, there was a span of 7 bases. Germline V gene data show CDR1 as GTSNPN and CDR2 as SVGIG (reference sequence). CDR3 bases: TGTGCCTGGGGACAGATGAACACTGAAGCTTTCTTT. As protein: CAWGQMNTEAFF.

This chain joins TRBV2 and TRBJ1-1; TRBD1 matches at 10 bases. The CDR3 has 14 amino acids. V lost 5 bases to trimming and J lost 5 bases; unmatched junction nucleotides: 5. From germline, CDR1 is SNHLY and CDR2 FYNNEI. The CDR3 here is CASSRQGAETEAFF. CDR3 coding DNA: TGTGCCAGCAGTAGACAGGGGGCTGAAACTGAAGCTTTCTTT.

The J gene is TRBJ1-2, the V gene TRBV21-1; TRBD1 is taken as the D call from the table, unchecked against the DNA. TRBV21-1 is a documented pseudogene. The CDR3 length is 15 residues. The chain's CDR3 is CASSSDRGYDYGYTF. The CDR3 coding sequence is TGTGCCAGCAGCTCGGACAGGGGGTATGACTATGGCTACACCTTC.

A note on this clone: One end of the junction does not line up with germline, which may come from a read error. The V and J genes are TRBV11-1 and TRBJ2-7; D might be TRBD1 (8 bases). Germline CDR1 is SGHAT and CDR2 is FQDESV (reference sequence). The CDR3 covers 15 residues. The CDR3 DNA sequence: TGTGCCAGCAGCCCACAGGGGGGGCCTGCCTACAAGCAGTACTTC. This codes for CASSPQGGPAYKQYF.

The V and J genes are TRBV2 and TRBJ1-3; D gene unclear. Germline V gives CDR1 SNHLY, CDR2 FYNNEI. The V and J ends lost 6 bases and 2 bases respectively, with 11 bases between them. The length of the CDR3 is 14 residues. The CDR3 coding sequence is TGTGCCAGCAGCTCATTACGGGCTGGAAACACCATATATTTT. Residues: CASSSLRAGNTIYF.

The chain links TRBV30 to TRBJ1-3; possibly TRBD1 for D (5 bases). The CDR3 is made up of 14 amino acids. Germline V gene sequence: CDR1 GTSNPN, CDR2 SVGIG (reference sequence). Trimming left V 8 bases short and J 4 bases short, with 18 bases between. The CDR3 protein is CATLAARVGNTIYF. The CDR3 DNA reads TGTGCCACTCTTGCGGCCAGGGTGGGAAACACCATATATTTT.

The V and J genes are TRBV29-1 and TRBJ2-3, with D unclear. This CDR3 has 13 amino acids. Germline CDR1 is SQVTM and CDR2 is ANQGSEA. Trimming took off 4 bases at V and 1 base at J, with 9 bases between the two ends. This CDR3 reads CSVGRTGTDTQYF. The CDR3 DNA sequence: TGCAGCGTTGGCCGGACGGGCACAGATACGCAGTATTTT.

As for this clone: One end of the junction does not line up with germline, which may come from a read error. J is TRBJ2-3 and V is TRBV28, with 11 bases aligning to TRBD2. This CDR3 contains 18 residues. Germline CDR1 is MDHEN and CDR2 is SYDVKM. The DNA of the CDR3 is TGTGCTAGCAGTCGCACTAGCGGGGGATTACTTAGCACAGATACGCAGTATTTT. This codes for CASSRTSGGLLSTDTQYF.

The V gene is TRBV29-1, the J gene TRBJ2-5; D perhaps matches TRBD1 (6 bases). The V and J ends lost 7 bases and 6 bases respectively, with 21 bases between them. This CDR3 region has 14 residues. Looked up from germline, CDR1 is SQVTM and CDR2 is ANQGSEA. For the CDR3, the DNA is TGCAGCGAGATACAGGGCGCTGAGGGAAAGACCCAGTACTTC. Amino acid sequence: CSEIQGAEGKTQYF.

V is TRBV10-3 and J is TRBJ2-7, with 10 bases matching TRBD2. The V gene's germline CDR1 is ENHRY and CDR2 SYGVKD. The CDR3 runs 15 residues. V trimming: 3 bases; J trimming: 2 bases; junction bases outside the gene matches: 4. The CDR3 region has the DNA TGTGCCATCAGTGATGGTACTAGCGGGGCCTACGAGCAGTACTTC. The encoded protein is CAISDGTSGAYEQYF.

The chain employs TRBV15 and TRBJ2-7; 9 nucleotides align to TRBD1. The CDR3 sequence is 15 residues long. Germline CDR1 is LNHNV and CDR2 is YYDKDF (reference sequence). Unmatched junction bases numbered 8, after V lost 3 bases and J lost 5 bases. This CDR3 reads CATSRYGTGLNEQYF. In nucleotides, the CDR3 is TGTGCCACCAGCAGGTATGGGACAGGGCTGAACGAGCAGTACTTC. The full variable domain, rest sourced from reference TRBV15 and TRBJ2-7, is DAMVIQNPRYQVTQFGKPVTLSCSQTLNHNVMYWYQQKSSQAPKLLFHYYDKDFNNEADTPDNFQSRRPNTSFCFLDIRSPGLGDTAMYLCATSRYGTGLNEQYFGPGTRLTVT.